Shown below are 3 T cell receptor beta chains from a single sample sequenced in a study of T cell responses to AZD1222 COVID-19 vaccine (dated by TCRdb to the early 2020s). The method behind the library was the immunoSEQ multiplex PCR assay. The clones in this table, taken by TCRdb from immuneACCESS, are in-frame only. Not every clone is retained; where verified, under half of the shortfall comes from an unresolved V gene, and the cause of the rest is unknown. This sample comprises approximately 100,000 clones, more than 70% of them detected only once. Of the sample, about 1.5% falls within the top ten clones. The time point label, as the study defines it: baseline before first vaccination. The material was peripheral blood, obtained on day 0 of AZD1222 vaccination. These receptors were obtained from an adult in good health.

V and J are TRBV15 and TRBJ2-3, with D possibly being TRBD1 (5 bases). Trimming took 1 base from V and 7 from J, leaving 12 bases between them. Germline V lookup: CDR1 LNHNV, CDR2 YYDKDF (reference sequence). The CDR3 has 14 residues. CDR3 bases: TGTGCCACCAGCAGAGTTGGGGCCCCTAATACGCAGTATTTT. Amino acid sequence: CATSRVGAPNTQYF.

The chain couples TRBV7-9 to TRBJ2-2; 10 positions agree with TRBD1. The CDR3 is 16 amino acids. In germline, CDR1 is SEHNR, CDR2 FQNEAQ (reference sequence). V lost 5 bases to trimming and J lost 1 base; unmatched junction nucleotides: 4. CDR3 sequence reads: CASSPGQGGNTGELFF. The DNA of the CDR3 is TGTGCCAGCAGCCCTGGACAGGGGGGGAACACCGGGGAGCTGTTTTTT.

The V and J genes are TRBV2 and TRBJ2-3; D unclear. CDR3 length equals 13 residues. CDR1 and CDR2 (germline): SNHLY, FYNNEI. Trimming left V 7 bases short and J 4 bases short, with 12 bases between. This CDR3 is CASIGQWADTQYF. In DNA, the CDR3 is TGTGCCAGCATTGGGCAGTGGGCAGATACGCAGTATTTT. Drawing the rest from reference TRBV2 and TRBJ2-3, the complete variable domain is EPEVTQTPSHQVTQMGQEVILRCVPISNHLYFYWYRQILGQKVEFLVSFYNNEISEKSEIFDDQFSVERPDGSNFTLKIRSTKLEDSAMYFCASIGQWADTQYFGPGTRLTVL.